This entry lists 9 T cell receptor beta chains sequenced from one sample in a study of PD-1 blockade in classical Hodgkin lymphoma. The repertoire was sequenced with immunoSEQ multiplex PCR; TCRdb's copy has only in-frame clones and lacks some. The table has 25,000 or so clones, roughly 90% seen once. Time point described: cycle 4 day 1 (C4D1), after less than 7 weeks of nivolumab. Each of the patients experienced relapse following autologous stem cell transplantation, and their brentuximab vedotin exposure differed. Sequences were derived from peripheral blood mononuclear cells (PBMCs), sampled before the fourth cycle of nivolumab. The receptor set was obtained from a human donor with classical Hodgkin lymphoma.

In DNA, the CDR3 is TGTGCCAGCAGCCACCCCCGGACAGGGGGCGATGGCTACACCTTC. Translating gives CASSHPRTGGDGYTF. This chain joins TRBV7-9 and TRBJ1-2; the match to TRBD1 covers 11 bases. V lost 5 bases and J lost 6; bases outside the gene matches: 8. This CDR3 has 15 amino acids. The germline V gene encodes CDR1 SEHNR and CDR2 FQNEAQ (reference sequence). The full variable domain, rest sourced from reference TRBV7-9 and TRBJ1-2, is DTGVSQNPRHKITKRGQNVTFRCDPISEHNRLYWYRQTLGQGPEFLTYFQNEAQLEKSRLLSDRFSAERPKGSFSTLEIQRTEQGDSAMYLCASSHPRTGGDGYTFGSGTRLTVV.

In its sample, this clone was seen once. The chain is built from TRBV5-1 and TRBJ2-2, with D maybe TRBD2 (6 bases). The V gene's germline CDR1 is SGHRS and CDR2 YFSETQ. Trimming took off 6 bases at V and 5 bases at J, with 17 bases between the two ends. This CDR3 is built from 15 residues. This CDR3 reads CASTLSGRGTGELFF. The CDR3 coding sequence is TGCGCCAGCACCTTAAGCGGGCGAGGGACCGGGGAGCTGTTTTTT.

In the case of this clone: This CDR3 fails to terminate in the conserved phenylalanine or tryptophan, so it likely reflects a read error. V is TRBV6-1 and J is TRBJ2-7, with a tentative D call TRBD1 (5 bases). This CDR3 spans 13 amino acids. V lost 10 bases to trimming and J lost 5 bases, with 18 bases between them. CDR1 is MNHNS, CDR2 SASEGT, per germline. The CDR3 here is CATAVLSRDEQYL. The DNA for the CDR3 is TGTGCCACCGCTGTTCTCAGCAGGGACGAGCAGTACCTC.

CDR3 region: CATSSGGVATNEKLFF. The CDR3 region has the DNA TGTGCCACCAGCAGTGGGGGGGTTGCAACTAATGAAAAACTGTTTTTT. The chain links TRBV15 to TRBJ1-4, with D possibly matching TRBD1 (5 bases). The V and J ends lost 3 bases and 0 bases respectively, with 11 bases between them. The CDR3 loop spans 16 amino acids. CDR1 and CDR2 from the germline V gene are LNHNV and YYDKDF (reference sequence).

This chain joins TRBV5-1 and TRBJ2-5; D tentatively fits TRBD1 or TRBD2 (5 bases each). The CDR3 is 14 amino acids. The ends were cut back, 1 base at V and 4 bases at J, with 11 bases in the middle. Per germline, CDR1 SGHRS and CDR2 YFSETQ. CDR3 sequence: CASSLMGTGETQYF. In DNA form, the CDR3 reads TGCGCCAGCAGCTTGATGGGGACGGGAGAGACCCAGTACTTC.

The chain uses TRBV1 and TRBJ2-3. TRBV1 is annotated as a pseudogene. This CDR3 comprises 16 residues. The CDR3 bases are TGCACCAGCAGCCGGGATAGAAACCCTCTACCAGATACGCAGTATTTT. Translated, it gives CTSSRDRNPLPDTQYF.

This clone appeared once. At one of its ends the junction is not consistent with the germline gene, which may arise from a read error. The chain has TRBV9 and TRBJ2-1; D gene uncertain. Germline V gene data show CDR1 as SGDLS and CDR2 as YYNGEE. This CDR3 is built from 13 residues. The CDR3 region is CASSRGSSNEQFF. CDR3 DNA: TGTGCCAGCAGCAGAGGTTCCTCCAATGAGCAGTTCTTC.

The chain links TRBV11-3 to TRBJ1-2; no definite D call. The V gene's germline CDR1 is SGHNT and CDR2 YENEEA. V lost 1 base, J lost 7 bases, and 19 bases lay in between. The CDR3 runs to 16 residues. The CDR3 is CASSLVGGHLSGGYTF. CDR3 in DNA: TGTGCCAGCAGCTTAGTCGGTGGGCACCTCTCGGGTGGCTACACCTTC.

This chain uses TRBV9 with TRBJ2-7, with TRBD1 matching 7 bases. CDR1 is SGDLS and CDR2 is YYNGEE in the germline V gene. The CDR3 is made up of 15 amino acids. J gave up 4 bases and V 0 bases, and 7 bases lay outside the gene matches. Here the CDR3 DNA reads TGTGCCAGCAGCGTAGGGGACAGCTTGGGGTACGAGCAGTACTTC. It is translated as CASSVGDSLGYEQYF.